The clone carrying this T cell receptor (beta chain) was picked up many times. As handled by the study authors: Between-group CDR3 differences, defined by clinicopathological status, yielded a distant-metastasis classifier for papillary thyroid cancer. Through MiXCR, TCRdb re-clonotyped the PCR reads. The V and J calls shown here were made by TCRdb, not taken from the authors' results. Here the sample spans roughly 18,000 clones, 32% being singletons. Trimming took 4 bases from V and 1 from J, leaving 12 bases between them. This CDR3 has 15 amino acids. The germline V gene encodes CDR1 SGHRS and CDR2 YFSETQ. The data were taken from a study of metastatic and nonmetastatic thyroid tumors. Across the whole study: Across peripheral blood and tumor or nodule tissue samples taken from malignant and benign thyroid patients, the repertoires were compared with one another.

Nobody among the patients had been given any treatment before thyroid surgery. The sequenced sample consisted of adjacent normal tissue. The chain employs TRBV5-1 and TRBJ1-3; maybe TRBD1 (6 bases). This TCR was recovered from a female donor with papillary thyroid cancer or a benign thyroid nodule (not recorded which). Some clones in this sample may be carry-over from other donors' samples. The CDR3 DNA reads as TGCGCCAGCAGCCAGGCAGGGGCTTCTGGAAACACCATATATTTT. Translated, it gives CASSQAGASGNTIYF. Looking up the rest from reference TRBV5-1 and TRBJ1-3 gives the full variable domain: KAGVTQTPRYLIKTRGQQVTLSCSPISGHRSVSWYQQTPGQGLQFLFEYFSETQRNKGNFPGRFSGRQFSNSRSEMNVSTLELGDSALYLCASSQAGASGNTIYFGEGSWLTVV.